Presented here are 8 T cell receptor beta chains from one specimen sequenced in a study of T cell repertoires in cytomegalovirus infection. Their cognate antigens are unknown. MiXCR, run by TCRdb on the reads, gives a single entry per CDR3 protein. The profile shows nearly 700,000 distinct CDR3 sequences, around 30% of them singletons. Sequenced here: cultured PBMCs, sampled from culture after CMV antigen stimulation. Source of these receptors: a human donor in good health (CMV status not recorded). Some clones in this sample may be carry-over from other donors' samples.

The chain uses TRBV6-2 or TRBV6-3 and TRBJ2-7; 13 bases agree with TRBD2. V lost 2 bases and J lost 7; bases outside the gene matches: 11. This CDR3 comprises 17 residues. Germline V lookup: CDR1 MNHEY, CDR2 SVGEGT. DNA of the CDR3: TGTGCCAGCAGTTACCGACTAGCGGGAGGAGATACGGGGGAGCAGTACTTC. Translated: CASSYRLAGGDTGEQYF.

This clonotype was seen a few times. The J gene is TRBJ2-4, the V gene TRBV7-9; 11 bases line up with TRBD2. The CDR3 spans 17 residues. V lost 3 bases, J lost 0 bases, and 4 bases stayed unmatched. Per the germline V gene, CDR1 is SEHNR and CDR2 is FQNEAQ (reference sequence). The CDR3 reads CASSLGLAVLAKNIQYF. CDR3 DNA: TGTGCCAGCAGCTTGGGACTAGCGGTCCTAGCCAAAAACATTCAGTACTTC.

This clonotype was counted only a few times. This rearrangement joins TRBV12-3 or TRBV12-4 to TRBJ1-4; D not resolved. The CDR3 totals 19 residues. Trimming pared 6 bases from V and 5 bases from J, leaving 28 bases between. The DNA of the CDR3 is TGTGCCAGCAGGTTTTCCCCATATAACGCCGGGAAAGAAAATGAAAAACTGTTTTTT. Amino acid sequence: CASRFSPYNAGKENEKLFF.

This rearrangement joins TRBV5-4 to TRBJ2-1; no clear D. This CDR3 spans 13 amino acids. V was shortened by 3 bases and J by 8 bases, with 12 bases between the two germline ends. Germline values: CDR1 SGHNT, CDR2 YYREEE (reference sequence). CDR3 nucleotides: TGTGCCAGCAGCTCAAATAGCCCCGATGAGCAGTTCTTC. Translated: CASSSNSPDEQFF.

In regard to this clonotype: The limits of the CDR3 on the DNA are not certain, so only TCRdb's listed CDR3 is given. This CDR3 is CASILGPFGNTIYF. The chain uses TRBV12-3 or TRBV12-4 and TRBJ1-3. The CDR3 adds up to 14 amino acids, both ends counted.

In this sample, this clonotype turned up a few times. CDR3 protein: CASSPPTTGPSYEQYF. The DNA of the CDR3 is TGTGCCAGCAGCCCTCCAACGACGGGGCCATCCTACGAGCAGTACTTC. The J gene is TRBJ2-7, the V gene TRBV7-8; D tentatively reads TRBD1 or TRBD2 (5 bases each). The CDR3 length is 16 residues. CDR1 and CDR2 (germline): SGHVS, FQNEAQ. The V and J ends lost 5 bases and 1 base respectively, with 18 bases between them.

This clonotype was counted ten times or more. The rearrangement joins TRBV7-2 to TRBJ1-1; D perhaps matches TRBD1 (5 bases). The CDR3 runs to 15 residues. Germline lookup yields CDR1 SGHTA and CDR2 FQGNSA. V dropped 2 bases and J dropped 0 bases, with 10 bases sitting between them. CDR3 loop: CASSLTQGVNTEAFF. The CDR3 DNA reads TGTGCCAGCAGCTTAACCCAGGGTGTGAACACTGAAGCTTTCTTT.

This clonotype has only a few counts. The J gene is TRBJ1-4, the V gene TRBV28; D is ambiguous. Trimming removed 6 bases at V and 5 bases at J, with 13 bases between. CDR3 length equals 14 residues. Germline V CDR1 and CDR2: MDHEN, SYDVKM. CDR3 sequence (DNA): TGTGCCAGCAGCCCCGGGCCAGCGAATGAAAAACTGTTTTTT. Translated, it gives CASSPGPANEKLFF.